Presented here are 3 T cell receptor beta chains from one specimen sequenced in a study of post-analysis software for immune sequencing data (dated by TCRdb to between 2014 and 2017). Results the study describes overall, beyond this receptor: A few TRBV segments, including TRBV5-6, TRBV5-1 and TRBV20-1, were significantly more frequent in patients than controls.

Library construction relied on PCR. Instrument on record: Illumina HiSeq 2500. Unique molecular identifiers were incorporated into TCR beta cDNA libraries to reduce PCR and sequencing biases. The raw public data were reprocessed by TCRdb itself: fastp quality trimming at Q25, MiXCR clonotype calling, in-frame beta chains only. A single entry per CDR3 protein holds the most common genes and DNA from its merged rows. The sample includes fewer than 550,000 distinct CDR3 sequences, with 34% observed a single time. The leading ten clones occupy 4.5% to 7.5% of the sample. The antigens of these receptors remain unknown. Material for sequencing was blood. These receptors were collected from a girl under 18 with multiple sclerosis.

Worth noting for this clonotype: A much larger clone is a single base away; this may be a read error. The rearrangement links TRBV15 to TRBJ2-7; either TRBD1 or TRBD2 may supply D (5 bases each). This CDR3 is 16 amino acids long. The germline V gene encodes CDR1 LNHNV and CDR2 YYDKDF (reference sequence). This CDR3 is CAASINRGPSSYEQYF. The DNA of the CDR3 is TGTGCCGCCAGCATCAACCGGGGCCCCAGCTCCTACGAGCAGTACTTC.

This clonotype was detected only once. The chain carries TRBV6-5 and TRBJ1-1; 10 bases are shared with TRBD1. Per germline, CDR1 MNHEY and CDR2 SVGAGI. V was clipped by 5 bases and J by 3 bases; unmatched bases: 6. This CDR3 contains 15 residues. CDR3 DNA sequence: TGTGCCAGCAGTCGACAGGGGGCGGCGGACACTGAAGCTTTCTTT. This sequence encodes CASSRQGAADTEAFF.

This clonotype was counted between two and nine times. The chain is built from TRBV7-9 and TRBJ1-2; no definite D call. The CDR3 has 13 amino acids. The V end was cut by 4 bases, the J end by 5 bases, with 11 bases between. Germline V CDR1 and CDR2: SEHNR, FQNEAQ (reference sequence). The CDR3 region is CASSSRVLYGYTF. For the CDR3, the DNA is TGTGCCAGCAGCTCCCGGGTCCTATATGGCTACACCTTC.